The entry that follows covers one TCR beta chain sequence. The antigen it binds to is not known. There are no base qualities to consult, and no much larger clone falls within one base. This entry comes from a study of a mutant IDH1 vaccine in newly diagnosed glioma (dated by TCRdb to the early 2020s). Broadly, across the study: Vaccination was initiated 4-6 weeks after radiotherapy alone, or concurrently with temozolomide cycles in the chemotherapy-containing groups. The week-35 safety follow-up was designated visit V12, and the week-47 end of study was designated visit V13. Peripheral blood was drawn at six visits: V03 (baseline), V05, V07, V10, V12 and V13. Longitudinal TCRB deep sequencing was performed for roughly 25 treated patients wherever samples were available for exploratory analyses. Of the roughly 30 treated patients, approximately 62% were male and around 40% were female, and the mean age was approximately 39 years. Prior to enrollment, standard therapy consisting of radiotherapy alone, temozolomide alone, or radiochemotherapy with temozolomide had been administered to patients, with the combination being received by most patients. The paper as a whole reports these results and caveats: Selection of PBMC samples for TCRB deep sequencing was based on availability. The authors stated that sample limitations prevented analyses of patient blood samples from being reproduced. Pseudoprogression appeared unrelated to alterations in the top peripheral T cell clonotypes detected by TCRB sequencing. Vaccine-induced immune responses across multiple MHC alleles were detected in 93.3% of patients.

The CDR3 starts with the cysteine, ends with the phenylalanine, and has 15 residues. Only CDR3 DNA remains: 45 bases, in frame from the first base. The V end gives up 4 bases and the J end 4 bases, leaving 5 bases in the junction not matched to a gene. The sample's time point label, in plain terms: week 35, safety follow-up. A 20-mer mutant IDH1 peptide at 300 micrograms in Montanide made up each vaccine dose, which was injected subcutaneously together with topical imiquimod. Eight vaccinations were administered to patients in weeks 1, 3, 5, 7, 11, 15, 19 and 23, corresponding to visits V03 through V10. The donors had newly diagnosed IDH1-mutant astrocytomas of WHO grade 3 or 4 that showed loss of nuclear ATRX. The samples were drawn from NOA16, a multicentre, single-arm, open-label phase I trial in Germany that tested a mutant IDH1 peptide vaccine in humans for the first time. Genomic DNA for TCRB sequencing was extracted from EDTA blood using the DNeasy Blood and Tissue Kit.

The library came from the immunoSEQ multiplex PCR assay. Rearranged TCR beta chain sequences were amplified using the hsTCRB Kit according to the manufacturer's protocol. Sequencing of TCRB libraries was carried out on an Illumina MiSeq. The authors' pipeline ran thus. The proprietary platform of the kit vendor was used for demultiplexing, trimming and gene mapping. TCRdb took over this immuneACCESS table, retaining in-frame rearrangements with V and J assigned. Such tables are incomplete; in checked studies, under half of the missing clones stem from an unresolved V gene, and the remainder is unexplained. V and J calls and clone size are copied from that table; D and trimming were computed from the DNA. For this sample there are over 65,000 clones; roughly 84% appear just once. The top ten clonotypes cover 12% of the sample.

The sequence was obtained from a man aged 18 to 30 with glioma. Recombination connected TRBV5-3 to TRBJ1-5; TRBD1 agrees with 10 junctional bases. TRBV5-3 is reported as an ORF; its role is uncertain. Sequenced material: PBMCs, taken from a glioma patient whose treatment included an IDH1 peptide vaccine. The DNA sequence follows: TGTGCCAGAAGCGGGGACAGGGGAAATAATCAGCCCCAGCATTTT. This codes for CARSGDRGNNQPQHF.